One sample yielded the 18 T cell receptor beta chains listed below, sequenced in a study of response to subunit inactivated influenza vaccine. Each CDR3 protein gets one entry after TCRdb re-called the RT-PCR reads with MiXCR. The sample lists roughly 570,000 distinct CDR3 sequences, around 15% occurring once. The source was PBMCs from blood, collected roughly 12 days after vaccination. These TCRs come from a man aged 50 or older who received an inactivated influenza vaccine.

This clonotype was counted only a few times. The chain carries TRBV4-2 and TRBJ2-1; D call uncertain. Germline V gene sequence: CDR1 LGHNA, CDR2 YNFKEQ. With 3 bases removed from V and 5 bases from J, the gap between germline ends came to 5 bases. This CDR3 comprises 12 residues. The CDR3 bases are TGTGCCAGCAGCCACCAAGACAATGAGCAGTTCTTC. This sequence encodes CASSHQDNEQFF.

The V gene is TRBV7-6, the J gene TRBJ2-5; D gene ambiguous. Germline V lookup: CDR1 SGHVS, CDR2 FNYEAQ. Trimming pared 2 bases from V and 10 bases from J, leaving 8 bases between. The CDR3 consists of 11 residues. This CDR3 reads CASSLNSVQYF. The CDR3, as DNA: TGTGCCAGCAGCTTAAATTCGGTCCAGTACTTC.

This clonotype was counted a few times. V and J are TRBV6-5 and TRBJ2-7, with 8 bases that match TRBD1. The ends lost 2 bases at V and 3 bases at J; junction bases unmatched: 3. Germline CDR1 and CDR2: MNHEY and SVGAGI. The CDR3 contains 14 residues. CDR3 protein: CASSYTDRDYEQYF. The CDR3 nucleotides are TGTGCCAGCAGTTACACGGACAGGGACTACGAGCAGTACTTC.

This clonotype was seen many times. The rearrangement joins TRBV7-9 to TRBJ2-1; D not resolved. The CDR3 extends over 16 amino acids. CDR1 is SEHNR, CDR2 FQNEAQ, per germline (reference sequence). V was pared by 6 bases and J by 3 bases, with 18 bases between. The CDR3 sequence: CASSLPIVWGYNEQFF. DNA for the CDR3: TGTGCCAGCAGTCTTCCTATAGTATGGGGCTACAATGAGCAGTTCTTC.

The genes are TRBV12-3 or TRBV12-4 and TRBJ2-1; no reliable D call. Trimming removed 3 bases from V and 3 bases from J, with 15 bases in between. The CDR3 is 16 residues long. The CDR3 loop reads CASSFLAPGVYNEQFF. CDR3 in DNA: TGTGCCAGCAGTTTTTTAGCTCCCGGCGTCTACAATGAGCAGTTCTTC.

This clonotype was observed many times. The V gene is TRBV6-1, the J gene TRBJ1-2; D is undetermined. There are 12 residues in the CDR3. Germline CDR1 MNHNS, CDR2 SASEGT. V was shortened by 6 bases and J by 7 bases, with 12 bases between the two germline ends. CDR3 in DNA: TGTGCCAGCAGGTCCATGGCGGGTGGCTACACCTTC. Translating it yields CASRSMAGGYTF.

The sample holds a few counts of this clonotype. In DNA form, the CDR3 reads TGTGCCAGCCTAGAACAGGGTCGCCAAGAGACCCAGTACTTC. Translating it yields CASLEQGRQETQYF. The gene calls are TRBV5-6 and TRBJ2-5, with D perhaps TRBD1 (6 bases). This CDR3 comprises 14 residues. The V gene lost 7 bases and the J gene lost 1 base, with 14 bases spanning the gap. Germline V gene lookup returns CDR1 SGHDT and CDR2 YYEEEE.

This clonotype was recorded a few times. The chain couples TRBV4-1 to TRBJ2-1; no clear D. Between the trimmed V and J ends, which lost 2 bases and 8 bases, there was a span of 13 bases. The CDR3 covers 14 residues. Germline V lookup: CDR1 MGHRA, CDR2 YSYEKL. The chain's CDR3 is CASSQSWSRDEQFF. DNA of the CDR3: TGCGCCAGCAGCCAAAGTTGGAGTAGGGATGAGCAGTTCTTC.

This clonotype has ten or more counts. The rearrangement uses TRBV10-3 and TRBJ1-5; D unresolved. The V end lost 0 bases, the J end lost 2 bases, and 2 bases lay between the germline ends. The germline V gene encodes CDR1 ENHRY and CDR2 SYGVKD. The CDR3 spans 13 residues. In DNA, the CDR3 is TGTGCCATCAGTGAGTCTGGCAATCAGCCCCAGCATTTT. Translated, it gives CAISESGNQPQHF.

CDR3 bases: TGTGCCAGCAGCTTATGGGCAGGGGCAAACGAGCAGTTCTTC. It codes for CASSLWAGANEQFF. The rearrangement links TRBV11-2 to TRBJ2-1; a possible D gene is TRBD1 (6 bases). Trimming stripped 2 bases from V and 10 bases from J, with 15 bases between. Germline values: CDR1 SGHAT, CDR2 FQNNGV. The CDR3 runs 14 residues.

This clonotype was seen only a few times. This sequence joins TRBV12-3 or TRBV12-4 and TRBJ2-5; 9 positions match TRBD1. Trimming at V came to 3 bases and at J to 3 bases, leaving 2 bases not matched to a gene. This CDR3 is built from 14 residues. The DNA for the CDR3 is TGTGCCAGCAGTTTCGGGACAGGGAAAGAGACCCAGTACTTC. It yields the protein CASSFGTGKETQYF.

The chain joins TRBV19 to TRBJ1-1; D gene unclear. The CDR3 has 11 residues. Trimming left V 3 bases short and J 7 bases short, with 6 bases between. Per germline, CDR1 LNHDA and CDR2 SQIVND (reference sequence). The CDR3 nucleotides are TGTGCCAGTAGTATTCAGTTTGAAGCTTTCTTT. This translates into CASSIQFEAFF. The full variable domain, completed using reference TRBV19 and TRBJ1-1, is DGGITQSPKYLFRKEGQNVTLSCEQNLNHDAMYWYRQDPGQGLRLIYYSQIVNDFQKGDIAEGYSVSREKKESFPLTVTSAQKNPTAFYLCASSIQFEAFFGQGTRLTVV.

V usage is TRBV28 and J usage is TRBJ2-5, with no clear D. V was clipped by 3 bases and J by 4 bases, with 12 bases between them. Germline CDR1 is MDHEN and CDR2 is SYDVKM. There are 14 residues in the CDR3. In nucleotides, the CDR3 is TGTGCCAGCAGTTTTTTGTGGCGCGGAGAGACCCAGTACTTC. This sequence encodes CASSFLWRGETQYF.

V is TRBV2 and J is TRBJ1-1; D gene uncertain. V dropped 6 bases and J dropped 2 bases, with 10 bases sitting between them. The germline gives CDR1 SNHLY, CDR2 FYNNEI. This CDR3 is built from 13 residues. The CDR3 spells CASRASRNTEAFF. Here the CDR3 DNA reads TGTGCCAGCAGGGCATCTCGAAACACTGAAGCTTTCTTT. Combining the CDR3 with reference TRBV2 and TRBJ1-1 gives the whole variable domain EPEVTQTPSHQVTQMGQEVILRCVPISNHLYFYWYRQILGQKVEFLVSFYNNEISEKSEIFDDQFSVERPDGSNFTLKIRSTKLEDSAMYFCASRASRNTEAFFGQGTRLTVV.

This chain links TRBV7-9 with TRBJ2-3; 8 bases map to TRBD2. Germline lookup yields CDR1 SEHNR and CDR2 FQNEAQ (reference sequence). The J segment lost 6 bases and the V segment lost 2 bases, leaving 7 bases of the junction unmatched. The CDR3 consists of 15 residues. The CDR3 coding sequence is TGTGCCAGCAGCTTATCAAGCGGGAGTGGGGATACGCAGTATTTT. Its translation: CASSLSSGSGDTQYF. Full variable domain (remainder filled in from reference TRBV7-9 and TRBJ2-3): DTGVSQNPRHKITKRGQNVTFRCDPISEHNRLYWYRQTLGQGPEFLTYFQNEAQLEKSRLLSDRFSAERPKGSFSTLEIQRTEQGDSAMYLCASSLSSGSGDTQYFGPGTRLTVL.

This clonotype turned up a few times. This chain connects TRBV7-9 to TRBJ1-1; D unresolved. From germline, CDR1 is SEHNR and CDR2 FQNEAQ (reference sequence). Trimming shortened V by 2 bases and J by 6 bases, and 10 bases separated the two germline ends. The CDR3 length is 13 residues. CDR3 bases: TGTGCCAGCAGCTTAAGGGCGACGGCTGAAGCTTTCTTT. This sequence encodes CASSLRATAEAFF.

V and J are TRBV20-1 and TRBJ2-3; D is perhaps TRBD2 (7 bases). This CDR3 region has 12 residues. Germline V gene data show CDR1 as DFQATT and CDR2 as SNEGSKA (reference sequence). V lost 8 bases and J lost 6, with 15 bases in between. The CDR3 region has the DNA TGCAGTTCAGAGGGGGGGCCGGATACGCAGTATTTT. This translates into CSSEGGPDTQYF.

This clonotype was observed a few times. The chain couples TRBV28 to TRBJ1-1, with TRBD1 matching 8 bases. Germline assignment: CDR1 MDHEN and CDR2 SYDVKM. The CDR3 loop spans 12 amino acids. The V and J ends lost 5 bases and 10 bases, in that order; junction bases with no gene match: 6. The CDR3 region is CASSPIRGLAFF. For the CDR3, the DNA is TGTGCCAGCAGTCCGATCAGGGGGCTAGCTTTCTTT.